The 20 T cell receptor beta chains listed next were all sequenced from one sample in a study of OX40 agonist ivuxolimab in advanced cancers. The assay was immunoSEQ multiplex PCR, and TCRdb's table has in-frame clones only and misses some. In the table there are approximately 80,000 clones, approximately 85% of which are singletons. The sequenced sample was CD4+ or CD8+ T cells sorted from blood, obtained in a trial of the OX40 agonist ivuxolimab. The receptor set was obtained from an adult with an advanced solid tumor such as melanoma, head and neck, liver or kidney cancer.

Concerning this clone itself: An end of the junction differs from the germline gene, which may be a read error. The chain is built from TRBV7-9 and TRBJ2-2, with D perhaps given as TRBD1 or TRBD2 (7 bases each). Germline V gives CDR1 SEHNR, CDR2 FQNEAQ (reference sequence). This CDR3 has 14 residues. CDR3 sequence reads: CATSGTANTGELFF. CDR3 DNA: TGTGCCACCAGCGGGACAGCGAACACCGGGGAGCTGTTTTTT.

Comment on this clone: One end of the junction is discordant with germline, which a read error may explain. Additional DNA sequences in this sample encode the identical CDR3. The chain is built from TRBV27 and TRBJ1-1; possible D gene TRBD1, 6 bases. Germline V lookup: CDR1 MNHEY, CDR2 SMNVEV (reference sequence). The CDR3 contains 13 residues. The CDR3 DNA sequence: TGTGCCAGCAGTGCCCAGGGGAACACTGAAGCCTTCTTT. Protein product: CASSAQGNTEAFF.

This clone occurred once. The chain couples TRBV9 to TRBJ1-1; D unclear. V was cut by 6 bases and J by 4 bases, with 13 bases left in between. The CDR3 is 13 amino acids. The germline V gene has CDR1 SGDLS and CDR2 YYNGEE. The CDR3 protein is CASTPTPGTEAFF. Here the CDR3 DNA reads TGTGCCAGCACACCCACCCCAGGCACTGAAGCTTTCTTT. The whole variable domain, filled in from reference TRBV9 and TRBJ1-1, reads DSGVTQTPKHLITATGQRVTLRCSPRSGDLSVYWYQQSLDQGLQFLIQYYNGEERAKGNILERFSAQQFPDLHSELNLSSLELGDSALYFCASTPTPGTEAFFGQGTRLTVV.

This chain links TRBV18 with TRBJ2-5; no firm D call. The DNA end favors TRBJ2-7, so the J call may be wrong. The germline CDR1 and CDR2 sequences are KGHSH and LQKENI. This CDR3 is built from 15 residues. The CDR3 coding sequence is TGTGCCAGCTCCCCCGGGCCTGGATTCTCCTACGAGCAGTACTTC. Amino acids: CASSPGPGFSYEQYF.

This clone was detected a few times. This rearrangement joins TRBV5-6 to TRBJ1-4; D gene ambiguous. Germline CDR1 reads SGHDT; CDR2 reads YYEEEE. The CDR3 covers 16 residues. Trimming took 3 bases from V and 3 from J, leaving 15 bases between them. The DNA of the CDR3 is TGTGCCAGCAGCTCCTACCGGATGGGGTCTAATGAAAAACTGTTTTTT. This gives the protein CASSSYRMGSNEKLFF.

The chain uses TRBV18 and TRBJ1-4; 7 bases fit TRBD1. V dropped 5 bases and J dropped 7; count of bases not matched to a gene: 10. Germline lookup yields CDR1 KGHSH and CDR2 LQKENI. The CDR3 has 15 amino acids. The chain's CDR3 is CASSSRDSLGEKLFF. The CDR3 coding sequence is TGTGCCAGCTCATCCCGGGACAGTCTGGGTGAAAAACTGTTTTTT.

The chain uses TRBV7-2 and TRBJ2-3, with 13 bases aligning to TRBD2. Germline lookup yields CDR1 SGHTA and CDR2 FQGNSA. V trimming: 0 bases; J trimming: 2 bases; junction bases outside the gene matches: 2. CDR3 size: 17 residues. The CDR3 coding sequence is TGTGCCAGCAGCTTAGCGACTAGCGGGGGGTTCACAGATACGCAGTATTTT. Protein: CASSLATSGGFTDTQYF.

This clone was seen only once. V gene TRBV27 combines with J gene TRBJ1-4; a possible D gene is TRBD1 (5 bases). CDR1 is MNHEY, CDR2 SMNVEV, per germline (reference sequence). Trimming left V 10 bases short and J 0 bases short, with 9 bases between. This CDR3 comprises 13 residues. CDR3 sequence reads: CATQGATNEKLFF. The CDR3 region has the DNA TGTGCCACCCAGGGCGCAACTAATGAAAAACTGTTTTTT.

This chain connects TRBV13 to TRBJ2-5; 9 nucleotides agree with TRBD2. The germline V gene has CDR1 PRHDT and CDR2 FYEKMQ (reference sequence). The V and J ends lost 2 bases and 4 bases, in that order; junction bases with no gene match: 8. The CDR3 consists of 16 residues. The DNA of the CDR3 is TGTGCCAGCAGCTTACTGGGGCGGGGGGGCCGAGAGACCCAGTACTTC. Its protein product is CASSLLGRGGRETQYF.

J is TRBJ1-1 and V is TRBV27, with a possible D match to TRBD1 (5 bases). CDR1 and CDR2 (germline): MNHEY, SMNVEV (reference sequence). There are 14 residues in the CDR3. The V end was cut by 3 bases, the J end by 7 bases, with 15 bases between. CDR3 DNA sequence: TGTGCCAGCAGTTTGAGACCCCAGGGCGGTGAAGCTTTCTTT. Its translation: CASSLRPQGGEAFF.

This clone has just a few counts. The chain joins TRBV11-2 to TRBJ1-1; D unclear. The CDR3 extends over 14 amino acids. Trimming took 1 base from V and 5 from J, leaving 11 bases between them. CDR1 is SGHAT, CDR2 FQNNGV, per germline. The CDR3: CASSLAGQRTEAFF. DNA of the CDR3: TGTGCCAGCAGCTTAGCGGGTCAGAGGACTGAAGCTTTCTTT.

The sample holds a few counts of this clone. This CDR3 reads CASSYSAGRYGYTF. The CDR3 nucleotides read TGTGCCAGCAGTTACTCGGCAGGGCGCTATGGCTACACCTTC. The chain recombines TRBV6-6 with TRBJ1-2; possible D gene TRBD1, 5 bases. The CDR3 loop spans 14 amino acids. Trimming removed 0 bases at V and 4 bases at J, with 9 bases between. The germline V gene has CDR1 MNHNY and CDR2 SVGAGI (reference sequence).

With regard to this clone: Other DNA sequences within the sample encode an identical CDR3. CDR3 in amino acids: CASSLGQRNSPLHF. The DNA for the CDR3 is TGTGCCAGCAGTTTGGGACAGCGGAATTCACCCCTCCACTTT. The rearrangement links TRBV6-5 to TRBJ1-6; 7 positions agree with TRBD1. Germline CDR1 reads MNHEY; CDR2 reads SVGAGI. The ends lost 4 bases at V and 7 bases at J; junction bases unmatched: 4. The CDR3 runs 14 residues.

The V and J genes are TRBV11-2 and TRBJ1-6; no definite D call. The CDR3 covers 15 residues. The V end was cut by 7 bases, the J end by 0 bases, with 10 bases between. From germline, CDR1 is SGHAT and CDR2 FQNNGV. CDR3 in DNA: TGTGCCAGCAAACTAACAGACTCCTATAATTCACCCCTCCACTTT. Protein sequence: CASKLTDSYNSPLHF.

The rearrangement links TRBV30 to TRBJ1-4; D is possibly TRBD1 (6 bases). The CDR3 covers 15 residues. Looked up from germline, CDR1 is GTSNPN and CDR2 is SVGIG (reference sequence). V was pared by 0 bases and J by 8 bases, with 16 bases between. CDR3 DNA: TGTGCCTGGAGTGTAGGGAACTCAGGGGCCGAAAAACTGTTTTTT. Its translation: CAWSVGNSGAEKLFF.

The chain uses TRBV7-9 and TRBJ1-2; 8 bases match TRBD1. Germline CDR1 and CDR2: SEHNR and FQNEAQ (reference sequence). This CDR3 comprises 15 residues. The trim removed 1 base at V and 0 bases at J, leaving 1 base unmatched. The CDR3 here is CASSLGDRSNYGYTF. DNA of the CDR3: TGTGCCAGCAGCTTAGGGGACAGGTCTAACTATGGCTACACCTTC.

This clone was found a few times. The V gene is TRBV9, the J gene TRBJ1-4; D is undetermined. V was cut by 0 bases and J by 4 bases, with 10 bases left in between. The length of the CDR3 is 15 residues. CDR1 and CDR2 (germline): SGDLS, YYNGEE. CDR3 nucleotides: TGTGCCAGCAGCGTAGGAAGCCTGAATAATGAAAAACTGTTTTTT. It codes for CASSVGSLNNEKLFF.

Here the CDR3 DNA reads TGTGCCAGTAGTATAGATGGGAGTCCGAGCTACACCTTC. Translation: CASSIDGSPSYTF. V usage is TRBV19 and J usage is TRBJ1-2; the D is unclear. Per germline, CDR1 LNHDA and CDR2 SQIVND (reference sequence). V shed 0 bases and J shed 9 bases, with 11 bases lying between them. This CDR3 is built from 13 residues.

The chain couples TRBV6-1 to TRBJ1-4; D is ambiguous. V shed 1 base and J shed 13 bases, with 7 bases lying between them. The CDR3 consists of 11 residues. Looked up from germline, CDR1 is MNHNS and CDR2 is SASEGT. In DNA, the CDR3 is TGTGCCAGCAGTGAAGGGGCCCGACTGTTTTTT. Translated, it gives CASSEGARLFF.

The V gene is TRBV14, the J gene TRBJ2-2; D perhaps matches TRBD1 (5 bases). This CDR3 comprises 15 residues. The germline gives CDR1 SGHDN, CDR2 FVKESK. Trimming shortened V by 1 base and J by 7 bases, and 13 bases separated the two germline ends. The CDR3 spells CASSQAAGMGGELFF. The CDR3 DNA follows: TGTGCCAGCAGCCAAGCCGCAGGGATGGGCGGGGAGCTGTTTTTT.